These T cell receptor beta chains were read from a single sample in a study of blood T cell repertoires in COVID-19. This table comes from immunoSEQ multiplex PCR, and its TCRdb copy is limited to in-frame clones, with some not included. In the table there are over 45,000 clones, about 88% of which are singletons. Sequences were obtained from peripheral blood. The receptors here all came from an elderly man in a cohort sampled during active COVID-19. The CDR3 runs from the conserved cysteine through the conserved F or W.

CDR3 protein,V gene,J gene
CASSVSRETEAFF,TRBV6-4,TRBJ1-1
CASSPGQLSSYEQYF,TRBV7-6,TRBJ2-7
CAWSKKQGTREKLFF,TRBV30,TRBJ1-4
CASSLQGSLNNEQFF,TRBV7-2,TRBJ2-1
CASSPPGTGVYEQYF,TRBV18,TRBJ2-7
CASSEQSTDTQYF,TRBV2,TRBJ2-3
CAASRAVGYEQYF,TRBV3-1/TRBV3-2,TRBJ2-7
CASSQEQGQGMEQYF,TRBV4-2,TRBJ2-7
CASSESSWETQYF,TRBV10-2,TRBJ2-5
CASSSDRGTRYGYTF,TRBV7-8,TRBJ1-2
CASSPEGGTYNEQFF,TRBV5-1,TRBJ2-1
CASSSRGGRDTQYF,TRBV19,TRBJ2-3
CASSQDLAGKGYTF,TRBV3-1/TRBV3-2,TRBJ1-2
CATSDTRTSGYTGELFF,TRBV24-1,TRBJ2-2
CASSVVGGGPRNEQFF,TRBV9,TRBJ2-1
CASSLGQRGGETQYF,TRBV5-4,TRBJ2-5
CASSPVIRDSNTGELFF,TRBV18,TRBJ2-2
CSVELQGRRFGYTF,TRBV29-1,TRBJ1-2